The entry below gives a single T cell receptor beta chain sequence along with its context. Produced via immunoSEQ multiplex PCR; TCRdb's table is partial and in-frame only. The sample lists approximately 1.5 million clones, approximately 98% occurring once. The source of the sample is a study of shared clonotypes between healthy human individuals. The receptor comes from a man aged 30 to 39 in good health. Input material: naive CD4+ T cells sorted from blood. Noted subset: CD45RA+ positively selected.

The DNA for the CDR3 is TGTGCCAGTAGTATAGTTAGTGCCTATAGCAATCAGCCCCAGCATTTT. Protein product: CASSIVSAYSNQPQHF. This chain uses TRBV19 with TRBJ1-5; D unclear. The CDR3 covers 16 residues. Germline assignment: CDR1 LNHDA and CDR2 SQIVND (reference sequence). Deletions cut 1 base from V and 0 bases from J, with 10 bases between.